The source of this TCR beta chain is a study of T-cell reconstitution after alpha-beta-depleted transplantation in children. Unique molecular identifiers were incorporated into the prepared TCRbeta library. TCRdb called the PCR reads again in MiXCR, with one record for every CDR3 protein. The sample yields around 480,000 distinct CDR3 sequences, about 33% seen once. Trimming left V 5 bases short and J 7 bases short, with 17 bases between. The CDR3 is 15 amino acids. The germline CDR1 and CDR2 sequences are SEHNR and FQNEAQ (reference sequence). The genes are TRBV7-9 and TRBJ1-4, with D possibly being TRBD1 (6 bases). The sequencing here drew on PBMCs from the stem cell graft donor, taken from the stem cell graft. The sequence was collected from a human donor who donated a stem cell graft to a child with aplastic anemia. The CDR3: CASSPGAEKGEKLFF. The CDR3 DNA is TGTGCCAGCAGCCCGGGGGCCGAAAAGGGTGAAAAACTGTTTTTT.